A single T cell receptor beta chain is shown here with its context. The CDR3 is 13 residues long. The germline gives CDR1 MNHNS, CDR2 SASEGT. V was shortened by 1 base and J by 8 bases, with 11 bases between the two germline ends. The data derive from a study of T cell changes during pregnancy in multiple sclerosis. Produced via immunoSEQ multiplex PCR; TCRdb's table is partial and in-frame only. The sample shows approximately 70,000 clones, approximately 88% of them seen only once. The clonotype originates from a female donor in good health, enrolled as a control in a pregnancy study. The material was peripheral blood, obtained in the first trimester of pregnancy. The genes are TRBV6-1 and TRBJ1-2; D gene unclear. CDR3 nucleotide sequence: TGTGCCAGCAGTGAAGAGGAGGTTGGGGGCTACACCTTC. Residues: CASSEEEVGGYTF.